This T cell receptor beta chain was sequenced in a study of blood T cell repertoires in COVID-19. Background on the study: Acute-phase and convalescent COVID-19 samples originated in the United States, Italy and Spain. T cells, B-cell-depleted T cells, or PBMCs supplied cDNA or gDNA.

Trimming at V came to 4 bases and at J to 2 bases, leaving 6 bases not matched to a gene. Germline V CDR1 and CDR2: SGHNT, YYREEE (reference sequence). The CDR3 covers 15 residues. Original analysis: Amplifying reference gene primers gave estimates of nucleated cell counts. TCRdb's copy holds only in-frame clones and misses some; the assay was immunoSEQ multiplex PCR. That table gives V, J and clone size, and the DNA gave D and trimming. The table has some 150,000 clones, 65% to 90% seen once. The V gene is TRBV5-4, the J gene TRBJ1-5; 7 bases fit TRBD1. Sequencing was performed on peripheral blood. The sequence came from a woman aged 45-65 years with acute or convalescent COVID-19. The CDR3, as DNA: TGTGCCAGCAGCCCGGGGACAGATCGCAATCAGCCCCAGCATTTT. Protein product: CASSPGTDRNQPQHF.